This T cell receptor (beta chain) was obtained from a study of blood T cells in healthy people across ages (dated by TCRdb to the mid-2010s). At the level of the whole study: In model experiments, roughly one uniquely barcoded TCR beta cDNA molecule per two T cells was captured by template switching. Age-related changes in TCR beta repertoire diversity were measured in the study by deep sequencing normalized with unique cDNA molecular identifiers. Donors were grouped into four age groups: young (average approximately 16 years), middle-aged (around 39), aged (about 60) and long-lived (around 80). Donors of different ages were randomly distributed across sequencing lanes to avoid experimental bias. Using the same blood draw, the study looked at two additional independent replicas of 1 million unique cDNA reads for two donors, one aged 18 to 30 and the other aged 80 or older.

Findings and caveats that apply to the study as a whole: Bulk unsorted PBMC profiling prevented conclusive comparison of naive and antigen-experienced compartments. Because donor CMV infection status was unknown, age-related changes in expanded clonotypes were potentially confounded. The percentage of naive T cells measured by flow cytometry correlated strongly with observed TCR beta diversity. As age increased, observed TCR beta diversity per million T cells dropped in a roughly linear way, and a significant reduction was already evident by age about 40. Compared with the aged group, the long-lived group had more naive CD4+ T cells, fewer expanded clones and increased TCR diversity, a pattern suggesting age selection. Estimates of total diversity based on one million sequenced T cells were considered lower bounds and underestimates.

In its sample, this clonotype was seen a few times. The target of this receptor is not known. Base qualities were left out, and no much larger clone turns up one base away. The method was 5' RACE. TCRdb shows the sequencer as Illumina HiSeq 2500. A second PCR of roughly 7 to 11 cycles was run with a J-beta primer mix and a sample-barcoded 5' primer. Each TCR beta cDNA molecule received a unique molecular identifier from a template-switch 5' adaptor carrying 12 random nucleotides. Each sample yielded at least 3 million CDR3-containing paired-end reads. First-strand cDNA was synthesized from all RNA with the Mint cDNA synthesis kit, primed by a TRBC-specific oligonucleotide. After uracil-DNA glycosylase treatment, a first 18-cycle PCR used universal primers M1SS and BC2_uni_R on all cDNA. As for the original processing: For normalization, 1 million high-quality reads were randomly selected from each sample, with every read carrying a distinct molecular identifier. Instead of being binned into consensus sequences, reads with shared molecular identifiers were discarded. MiTCR, run with a Q25 quality threshold and the strictest error-elimination algorithm, handled CDR3 identification, clonotype clustering and error correction. A nonparametric unseen species model with Euler transformation was used to estimate a lower bound on total TCR beta diversity. The raw public data were reprocessed by TCRdb itself: fastp quality trimming at Q25, MiXCR clonotype calling, in-frame beta chains only. Rows are combined by CDR3 protein, so each entry shows the most common genes and DNA. For this entry, the V and J calls and clone size follow TCRdb and not the study's own pipeline. The sample has some 1,500,000 distinct CDR3 sequences on record, approximately 42% of them singletons. Roughly 3.7% of the sample belongs to the ten largest clones.

The donors were some 39 Caucasian individuals from Russia, aged 6 to 90 years, who were systemically healthy. Each donor gave ten milliliters of peripheral blood, drawn into EDTA-treated Vacutainer tubes. PBMCs were isolated by Ficoll-Paque density-gradient centrifugation, with at least 7 million obtained per sample. Total RNA, at least 5 micrograms per sample, was extracted from PBMCs with Trizol reagent. For every donor, an aliquot of PBMCs went through flow cytometry to measure the percentages of naive CD45RAhigh/CD27high T cells. The sequence derives from a woman aged 18-35 years in good health. Sequencing input: blood.

The nucleotide sequence reads as follows: TGCAGTGCTAGAGATCCCCTCTCCTACGAGCAGTACTTC. Protein translation: CSARDPLSYEQYF. The rearranged chain carries TRBV20-1 and TRBJ2-7, with no D gene named confidently. Trimming takes 0 bases from V and 0 bases from J, and the germline ends sit 6 bases apart. CDR1 and CDR2, per the germline V gene (reference sequence), are DFQATT and SNEGSKA. From the cysteine up to the phenylalanine, the CDR3 has a length of 13 residues. Only the CDR3 DNA stays, 39 bases, in frame from base 1.